The rows below give T cell receptor beta chains drawn from one sample of a study of CD8 T cells in Susac syndrome. A single record per CDR3 protein comes from TCRdb applying MiXCR to the immunoSEQ multiplex PCR reads. The top ten clones hold around 0.15% of a sample with around 170,000 distinct CDR3 sequences, 85% to 95% of them seen once. The sequencing input was CD8+ T cells from PBMCs. All receptors come from a human donor with multiple sclerosis. Both conserved end residues are part of each CDR3. Fields, in order: V gene, CDR3 length, clone size, D gene, J gene, CDR3 DNA, CDR3 protein. The D gene is left open where the match is weak. Clone size is shown for a subset of rows, as once, few, many or a class of expanded clone.

V: TRBV29-1
length: 13
size: -
D: -
J: TRBJ2-7
DNA: TGCAGCGTTGATCCGGACGGATCCTACGAGCAGTACTTC
CDR3: CSVDPDGSYEQYF

V: TRBV28
length: 18
size: -
D: -
J: TRBJ2-1
DNA: TGTGCCAGCAGTTTTTCCCGCTATGAGCGCCACACCTACAATGAGCAGTTCTTC
CDR3: CASSFSRYERHTYNEQFF

V: TRBV6-6
length: 11
size: -
D: -
J: TRBJ2-4
DNA: TGTGCCAGCAGTACAGGGAACATTCAGTACTTC
CDR3: CASSTGNIQYF

V: TRBV6-1
length: 13
size: few
D: -
J: TRBJ2-2
DNA: TGTGCCAGCAGTCGAGACTTCACCGGGGAGCTGTTTTTT
CDR3: CASSRDFTGELFF

V: TRBV20-1
length: 14
size: -
D: TRBD2
J: TRBJ2-7
DNA: TGCAGTGCTAGAGAAGGGACTAGCGGCTACGAGCAGTACTTC
CDR3: CSAREGTSGYEQYF

V: TRBV6-6
length: 14
size: -
D: -
J: TRBJ2-5
DNA: TGTGCCAGCAGTTACTCGAAGGGGATGGGGACCCAGTACTTC
CDR3: CASSYSKGMGTQYF

V: TRBV29-1
length: 12
size: -
D: -
J: TRBJ2-2
DNA: TGCAGCGTGGTGAGGGGTGGCGGGGAGCTGTTTTTT
CDR3: CSVVRGGGELFF

V: TRBV12-5
length: 17
size: -
D: -
J: TRBJ1-5
DNA: TGTGCTAGTGGTTTGGACCGAATCGGGGGCGGCAATCAGCCCCAGCATTTT
CDR3: CASGLDRIGGGNQPQHF

V: TRBV28
length: 15
size: -
D: -
J: TRBJ2-5
DNA: TGTGCCAGCAGTTTTCCAGGTTGGGGTCAAGAGACCCAGTACTTC
CDR3: CASSFPGWGQETQYF

V: TRBV29-1
length: 15
size: -
D: -
J: TRBJ2-7
DNA: TGCAGCGTTGGGGGGCTTGTGGGCCGCCCGTACGAGCAGTACTTC
CDR3: CSVGGLVGRPYEQYF

V: TRBV5-1
length: 17
size: -
D: -
J: TRBJ2-7
DNA: TGCGCCAGCAGCAACGACAGCTCCCTTTCTCTAAGGTACGAGCAGTACTTC
CDR3: CASSNDSSLSLRYEQYF

V: TRBV29-1
length: 16
size: -
D: -
J: TRBJ1-1
DNA: TGCAGCGTTGAAGGCTTTCTGGGGGCTGTGGACACTGAAGCTTTCTTT
CDR3: CSVEGFLGAVDTEAFF

V: TRBV29-1
length: 14
size: -
D: TRBD1
J: TRBJ2-2
DNA: TGCAGCGTTGAAAGGCAGGGGGACACCGGGGAGCTGTTTTTT
CDR3: CSVERQGDTGELFF

V: TRBV29-1
length: 17
size: -
D: TRBD2
J: TRBJ2-1
DNA: TGCAGCGTTTACCCCAGATCCGGGACTAGGGAGGCCAATGAGCAGTTCTTC
CDR3: CSVYPRSGTREANEQFF

V: TRBV2
length: 15
size: -
D: TRBD1
J: TRBJ1-2
DNA: TGTGCCAGCAGTGTAGTACAGGGGCCCCCTATGGGCTACACCTTC
CDR3: CASSVVQGPPMGYTF

V: TRBV3-1
length: 15
size: -
D: TRBD1
J: TRBJ2-7
DNA: TGTGCCAGCAGCCAAGTCACAGGGGGCTATTACGAGCAGTACTTC
CDR3: CASSQVTGGYYEQYF

V: TRBV20-1
length: 16
size: -
D: TRBD1
J: TRBJ1-5
DNA: TGCAGTGCTAGCGTCGGGACAGTTACAAGCAATCAGCCCCAGCATTTT
CDR3: CSASVGTVTSNQPQHF

V: TRBV28
length: 15
size: -
D: TRBD2
J: TRBJ2-1
DNA: TGTGCCAGCAGTCTCGGACTAGCGGCAAACAATGAGCAGTTCTTC
CDR3: CASSLGLAANNEQFF

V: TRBV2
length: 13
size: -
D: -
J: TRBJ2-7
DNA: TGTGCCAGCAGTGAAGAGGCCCGAAACGAGCAGTACTTC
CDR3: CASSEEARNEQYF